A single sample gave rise to the 28 T cell receptor beta chains below, sequenced in a study of blood T cell repertoires in COVID-19. Method: immunoSEQ multiplex PCR; TCRdb's copy keeps in-frame clones and lacks some. The data contain under 200,000 clones, 70% to 90% of them seen just once; the ten biggest clones take up approximately 23%. Sequenced material: PBMCs or T cells enriched from blood (not recorded which). These receptors originate from a woman in her 40s in a cohort exposed to, infected with or recovered from COVID-19 (not recorded which).

The J gene is TRBJ1-1, the V gene TRBV19, with D uncertain. This CDR3 contains 15 residues. CDR1 and CDR2 (germline): LNHDA, SQIVND (reference sequence). V was clipped by 7 bases and J by 1 base, with 16 bases between them. The CDR3 sequence is CASKKAFSPNTEAFF. The CDR3 DNA reads as TGTGCCAGTAAGAAAGCTTTTTCCCCGAACACTGAAGCTTTCTTT.

This chain joins TRBV11-2 and TRBJ1-2; no reliable D call. Trimming cost V 0 bases and J 8 bases, with 13 bases left between them. Per the germline V gene, CDR1 is SGHAT and CDR2 is FQNNGV. CDR3 size: 14 residues. The CDR3 region is CASSLEPRVEGYTF. In DNA form, the CDR3 reads TGTGCCAGCAGCTTAGAACCGCGGGTTGAAGGCTACACCTTC.

The genes are TRBV11-2 and TRBJ2-1, with D maybe TRBD2 (6 bases). Germline V gene lookup returns CDR1 SGHAT and CDR2 FQNNGV. V shed 0 bases and J shed 9 bases, with 9 bases lying between them. The CDR3 loop spans 13 amino acids. CDR3 sequence reads: CASSLDLGGEQFF. CDR3 in DNA: TGTGCCAGCAGCTTAGATTTGGGGGGTGAGCAGTTCTTC.

A few counts support this clone. This chain uses TRBV9 with TRBJ2-2, with a weak D call TRBD2 (6 bases). This CDR3 spans 16 amino acids. V gave up 2 bases and J gave up 2 bases, with 13 bases separating them. Per germline, CDR1 SGDLS and CDR2 YYNGEE. The CDR3 loop reads CASSVLARGNTGELFF. DNA for the CDR3: TGTGCCAGCAGCGTTCTAGCGCGGGGAAACACCGGGGAGCTGTTTTTT.

This chain uses TRBV27 with TRBJ1-1; D unresolved. The length of the CDR3 is 13 residues. V lost 6 bases, J lost 2 bases, and 10 bases lay in between. Germline CDR1 and CDR2: MNHEY and SMNVEV (reference sequence). The CDR3 DNA follows: TGTGCCAGCAGGGTCGGGAGAAACACTGAAGCTTTCTTT. Its protein is CASRVGRNTEAFF.

The CDR3 DNA reads TGCGCCAGCAGCTTGGCTCCCAGGACTAGCGGGGGGGCTGAAGAGACCCAGTACTTC. It codes for CASSLAPRTSGGAEETQYF. The chain recombines TRBV5-1 with TRBJ2-5; TRBD2 agrees at 15 bases. Per the germline V gene, CDR1 is SGHRS and CDR2 is YFSETQ. This CDR3 region has 19 residues. Trimming at V came to 0 bases and at J to 3 bases, leaving 9 bases not matched to a gene.

The sample holds one count of this clone. This chain uses TRBV24-1 with TRBJ2-2; 12 bases match TRBD1. The CDR3 is 19 residues long. J was trimmed by 5 bases and V by 6 bases; bases with no gene match: 15. Germline V gene lookup returns CDR1 KGHDR and CDR2 SFDVKD. CDR3 nucleotides: TGTGCCACCAGTCCCGGGACAGGGGGCCCAGCGGGAGTGACCGGGGAGCTGTTTTTT. It translates to CATSPGTGGPAGVTGELFF.

V is TRBV24-1 and J is TRBJ1-5; weak D call: TRBD1 (5 bases). The CDR3 contains 17 residues. Germline-derived CDR1 and CDR2 are KGHDR and SFDVKD. V lost 9 bases, J lost 5 bases, and 25 bases lay in between. The CDR3 is CATGRGETDRWDQPQHF. The CDR3 DNA sequence: TGTGCCACCGGTCGGGGGGAAACGGATCGGTGGGATCAGCCCCAGCATTTT.

This chain connects TRBV24-1 to TRBJ1-1; 7 bases map to TRBD1. Looked up from germline, CDR1 is KGHDR and CDR2 is SFDVKD. This CDR3 has 17 residues. The V and J ends lost 6 bases and 1 base, in that order; junction bases with no gene match: 13. The CDR3 DNA follows: TGTGCCACCAGTCCAGGGGGATCCGGGGCGAAGAACACTGAAGCTTTCTTT. This gives the protein CATSPGGSGAKNTEAFF.

The CDR3 sequence: CASSEATRSFYGYTF. In nucleotides, the CDR3 is TGTGCCAGCAGTGAAGCTACGAGGTCCTTCTATGGCTACACCTTC. This chain links TRBV6-1 with TRBJ1-2; no reliable D call. Between the trimmed V and J ends, which lost 0 bases and 4 bases, there was a span of 12 bases. CDR3 size: 15 residues. Germline CDR1 is MNHNS and CDR2 is SASEGT.

The chain links TRBV2 to TRBJ1-1; tentatively, D is TRBD1 (5 bases). Germline CDR1 and CDR2: SNHLY and FYNNEI. The V and J ends lost 1 base and 4 bases respectively, with 7 bases between them. CDR3 size: 13 residues. The CDR3 reads CASSEGQSTEAFF. CDR3 bases: TGTGCCAGCAGTGAAGGACAGTCCACTGAAGCTTTCTTT.

The V gene is TRBV5-6, the J gene TRBJ1-1; maybe TRBD1 (5 bases). With 0 bases removed from V and 8 bases from J, the gap between germline ends came to 8 bases. There are 12 residues in the CDR3. Germline V gene data show CDR1 as SGHDT and CDR2 as YYEEEE. DNA for the CDR3: TGTGCCAGCAGCTTGGGGACAAGAGAAGCTTTCTTT. This codes for CASSLGTREAFF.

This clone was counted between two and nine times. The V call is TRBV27, the J call TRBJ1-1, with 8 bases identical to TRBD1. After removal of 6 bases from V and 7 bases from J, the junction contained 7 bases not matched to a gene. In germline, CDR1 is MNHEY, CDR2 SMNVEV (reference sequence). The CDR3 is made up of 13 amino acids. For the CDR3, the DNA is TGTGCCAGCAGAAGGACAGGGATGGGTGAAGCTTTCTTT. This codes for CASRRTGMGEAFF.

This rearrangement joins TRBV21-1 to TRBJ2-7; TRBD2, as called in the table, went unchecked against the DNA. TRBV21-1 is a listed pseudogene. The CDR3 contains 17 residues. CDR3 in amino acids: CASSRATAGHLPYEQYF. The CDR3 DNA sequence: TGTGCCAGCAGCAGAGCCACTGCGGGGCACCTGCCCTACGAGCAGTACTTC.

The chain is built from TRBV15 and TRBJ1-5; D possibly corresponds to TRBD1 (5 bases). Germline V gives CDR1 LNHNV, CDR2 YYDKDF (reference sequence). The CDR3 extends over 15 amino acids. Trimming took off 5 bases at V and 9 bases at J, with 20 bases between the two ends. This CDR3 is CATSGLRDSSRPQHF. In DNA form, the CDR3 reads TGTGCCACCAGCGGTCTCCGGGACTCTAGTCGGCCCCAGCATTTT.

On this clone: Since no conserved phenylalanine or tryptophan closes the CDR3, a read error is the likely cause. It is unclear where the CDR3 begins or ends on the DNA, so no DNA is shown, and the CDR3 is as TCRdb lists it. The CDR3 protein is CASSSRTSGYYRC. This rearrangement joins TRBV21-1 to TRBJ2-7; no check of the table's D call, TRBD2, against the DNA was made. TRBV21-1 is tagged as a pseudogene. Including both end residues, the CDR3 is 13 amino acids long.

This chain joins TRBV19 and TRBJ1-3, with D hard to call. Looked up from germline, CDR1 is LNHDA and CDR2 is SQIVND (reference sequence). Trimming removed 8 bases at V and 6 bases at J, with 14 bases between. This CDR3 comprises 13 residues. CDR3 region: CASSLRVINTIYF. The CDR3 DNA reads as TGTGCCAGTTCCCTCCGGGTAATAAACACCATATATTTT.

This sequence joins TRBV21-1 and TRBJ1-1; TRBD1 is taken as the D call from the table, unchecked against the DNA. TRBV21-1 is noted as a pseudogene. The CDR3 has 16 amino acids. CDR3 loop: CASTPQDRGRNTEAFF. CDR3 nucleotide sequence: TGTGCCAGCACCCCCCAGGACAGGGGGCGGAACACTGAAGCTTTCTTT.

This chain joins TRBV10-2 and TRBJ2-1, with D tentatively TRBD2 (6 bases). The CDR3 covers 15 residues. The germline gives CDR1 WSHSY, CDR2 SAAADI. The V end was cut by 8 bases, the J end by 1 base, with 15 bases between. CDR3 bases: TGCGCCAGCGCCATGGGACTGGGATCCTACAATGAGCAGTTCTTC. Its protein product is CASAMGLGSYNEQFF.

J is TRBJ2-7 and V is TRBV5-1, with 10 bases aligning to TRBD1. The germline V gene encodes CDR1 SGHRS and CDR2 YFSETQ. CDR3 length equals 15 residues. J lost 6 bases, V lost 6 bases, and 12 bases had no gene match. As DNA, the CDR3 is TGCGCCAGCACCCTGGACAGGGGGTTATCTTCCGAGCAGTACTTC. Its translation: CASTLDRGLSSEQYF.

The J gene is TRBJ1-1, the V gene TRBV9, with D perhaps TRBD1 (6 bases). Trimming took off 3 bases at V and 3 bases at J, with 18 bases between the two ends. The CDR3 length is 16 residues. From germline, CDR1 is SGDLS and CDR2 YYNGEE. The CDR3 sequence is CASSDSLKDSHTEAFF. The DNA of the CDR3 is TGTGCCAGCAGCGATAGCCTGAAGGACAGCCACACTGAAGCTTTCTTT.

The chain employs TRBV28 and TRBJ2-5; D possibly corresponds to TRBD2 (6 bases). The CDR3 has 13 residues. V was trimmed by 8 bases and J by 4 bases, leaving 14 bases between them. CDR1 is MDHEN and CDR2 is SYDVKM in the germline V gene. The CDR3 reads CASLSGETETQYF. For the CDR3, the DNA is TGTGCCAGCCTCTCGGGGGAAACAGAGACCCAGTACTTC.

The V call is TRBV7-9, the J call TRBJ2-5; 8 bases match TRBD2. This CDR3 has 16 residues. The V gene end was trimmed by 5 bases and the J gene end by 5 bases; junction bases not matched to a gene: 13. In germline, CDR1 is SEHNR, CDR2 FQNEAQ (reference sequence). The CDR3 region has the DNA TGTGCCAGCAGCCCTGACCCGGGACTAGTCTACGAGACCCAGTACTTC. It specifies CASSPDPGLVYETQYF.

This clone was seen once. The V gene is TRBV29-1, the J gene TRBJ1-2, with 7 bases lining up with TRBD1. The V gene's germline CDR1 is SQVTM and CDR2 ANQGSEA. V dropped 3 bases and J dropped 3; count of bases not matched to a gene: 7. The CDR3 has 14 residues. CDR3 DNA sequence: TGCAGCGTTGAGTCCCGGGACAGTGACTATGGCTACACCTTC. It translates to CSVESRDSDYGYTF. Full variable domain (missing parts from reference TRBV29-1 and TRBJ1-2): SAVISQKPSRDICQRGTSLTIQCQVDSQVTMMFWYRQQPGQSLTLIATANQGSEATYESGFVIDKFPISRPNLTFSTLTVSNMSPEDSSIYLCSVESRDSDYGYTFGSGTRLTVV.

The rearrangement uses TRBV4-1 and TRBJ1-6, with 7 nucleotides matching TRBD1. V was pared by 2 bases and J by 4 bases, with 11 bases of the junction left unmatched. Germline V gene lookup returns CDR1 MGHRA and CDR2 YSYEKL. The CDR3 totals 18 residues. The CDR3 DNA sequence: TGCGCCAGCAGCCAATATATTCCGGGACAGAGTTATAATTCACCCCTCCACTTT. This gives the protein CASSQYIPGQSYNSPLHF.

This clone occurred a few times. The genes are TRBV6-5 and TRBJ1-2; D is possibly TRBD1 (5 bases). This CDR3 spans 12 amino acids. From germline, CDR1 is MNHEY and CDR2 SVGAGI. Trimming left V 8 bases short and J 7 bases short, with 14 bases between. CDR3 protein: CASGAGFSGYTF. The DNA of the CDR3 is TGTGCCAGCGGGGCGGGGTTCAGTGGCTACACCTTC.

The chain is built from TRBV7-8 and TRBJ1-2; 10 bases fit TRBD1. Losses at the gene ends were 2 bases for V and 8 bases for J; bases not matched to a gene: 11. Germline values: CDR1 SGHVS, CDR2 FQNEAQ. The CDR3 has 16 amino acids. The CDR3 protein is CASSLRTGGGYSGYTF. The CDR3 DNA follows: TGTGCCAGCAGCTTACGGACAGGGGGAGGTTATAGCGGCTACACCTTC.

The rearrangement joins TRBV4-1 to TRBJ2-1, with TRBD2 matching over 11 bases. The germline V gene encodes CDR1 MGHRA and CDR2 YSYEKL. The CDR3 has 15 residues. J was trimmed by 1 base and V by 6 bases; bases with no gene match: 2. The CDR3 DNA follows: TGCGCCAGCAGGACTAGCGGGGCGTCCTACAATGAGCAGTTCTTC. The encoded protein is CASRTSGASYNEQFF.